This T cell receptor (beta chain) was sequenced for a study of T cells in Graves' hyperthyroidism and ophthalmopathy. In making diagnoses, clinical symptoms, serum thyroxine and TRAb, thyroid ultrasound and orbital computed tomography were all used. Fresh peripheral blood, 9.5 to 10 ml of it, supplied the PBMCs. Trimming at V came to 6 bases and at J to 6 bases, leaving 15 bases not matched to a gene. CDR3 length equals 16 residues. Looked up from germline, CDR1 is MDHEN and CDR2 is SYDVKM. Findings and caveats of the study: Most thyroid-expanded clonotypes above 0.001 were also found in blood. A model built on 13 V-J features separated ophthalmopathy from stable hyperthyroidism.

A few counts support this clonotype. The antigen is undetermined. Template material for amplifying TCR beta CDR3 regions consisted of RNA transcripts. During a first-round RT-PCR of the TCR CDR3, the HTBI primer set was used. TCRdb re-called the multiplex PCR reads with MiXCR, one entry per CDR3 protein. Of about 640,000 distinct CDR3 sequences listed, roughly 20% are singletons. Sequencing was done on a sample of blood. This sequence originates from a man in his thirties or forties with Graves' ophthalmopathy. V and J are TRBV28 and TRBJ1-2, with 8 positions matching TRBD1. The CDR3 region is CASSRTLRTGRNGYTF. CDR3 in DNA: TGTGCCAGCAGCAGGACCTTAAGGACAGGGCGGAATGGCTACACCTTC.